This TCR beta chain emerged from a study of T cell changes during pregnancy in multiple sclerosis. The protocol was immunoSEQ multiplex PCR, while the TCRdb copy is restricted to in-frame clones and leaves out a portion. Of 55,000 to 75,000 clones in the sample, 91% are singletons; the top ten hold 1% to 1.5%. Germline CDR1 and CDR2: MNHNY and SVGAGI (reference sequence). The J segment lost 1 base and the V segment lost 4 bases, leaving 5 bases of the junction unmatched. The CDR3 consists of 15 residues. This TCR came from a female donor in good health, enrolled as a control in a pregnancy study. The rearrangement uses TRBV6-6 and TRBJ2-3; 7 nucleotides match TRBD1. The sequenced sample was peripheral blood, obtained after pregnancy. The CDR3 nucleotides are TGTGCCAGCAGTTCGCAGGGGGTTGGCACAGATACGCAGTATTTT. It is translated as CASSSQGVGTDTQYF.